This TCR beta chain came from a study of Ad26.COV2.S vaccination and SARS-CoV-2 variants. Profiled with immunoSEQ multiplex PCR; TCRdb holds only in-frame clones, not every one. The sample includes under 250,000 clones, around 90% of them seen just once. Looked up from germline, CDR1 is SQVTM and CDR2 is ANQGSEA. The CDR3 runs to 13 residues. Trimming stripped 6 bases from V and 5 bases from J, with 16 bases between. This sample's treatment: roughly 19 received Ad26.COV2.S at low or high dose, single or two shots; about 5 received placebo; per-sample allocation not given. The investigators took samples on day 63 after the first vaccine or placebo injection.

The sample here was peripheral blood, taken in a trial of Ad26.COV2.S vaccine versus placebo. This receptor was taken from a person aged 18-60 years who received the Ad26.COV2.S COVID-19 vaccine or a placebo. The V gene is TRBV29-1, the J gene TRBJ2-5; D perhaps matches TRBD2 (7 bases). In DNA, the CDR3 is TGCAGCGTGAGAGGGGGGGGTCGCGAGACCCAGTACTTC. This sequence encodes CSVRGGGRETQYF.